The present TCR beta chain was sequenced within a study of blood T cell repertoires in COVID-19. Turning to the study itself: Sample material is recorded as cDNA or gDNA derived from T cells, B-cell-depleted T cells, or PBMCs.

The length of the CDR3 is 14 residues. Trimming cost V 0 bases and J 1 base, with 3 bases left between them. The germline CDR1 and CDR2 sequences are LNHNV and YYDKDF (reference sequence). Method: immunoSEQ multiplex PCR; TCRdb's copy keeps in-frame clones and lacks some. The sample contains 250,000 to 300,000 clones, roughly 85% of which appear only once. The specimen was PBMCs or T cells enriched from blood (not recorded which). The receptor was derived from a man aged 40-49 years who had been exposed to COVID-19. This chain links TRBV15 with TRBJ1-4; D is unclear. This chain's CDR3 is CATSRDRTNEKLFF. The CDR3 DNA sequence: TGTGCCACCAGCAGAGATAGAACTAATGAAAAACTGTTTTTT.